This T cell receptor beta chain was obtained from a study of CD8+ T cells in alopecia areata. Looking at the study overall: Each day, treated patients took oral tofacitinib twice, at 5 to 10 mg per dose.

This CDR3 comprises 15 residues. The treatment: oral pan-JAK inhibitor, 5-10 mg twice daily. Extracted from the samples, RNA was reverse transcribed into cDNA to serve as the sequencing template. Sequencing was performed with immunoSEQ multiplex PCR; in TCRdb, only in-frame clones are kept and a portion is missing. The sample has 120,000 or so clones, approximately 60% seen once; the top ten hold roughly 5%. The TCR was taken from a human donor with alopecia areata. J is TRBJ2-5 and V is TRBV1. TRBV1 corresponds to a pseudogene. The material was CD4+ T cells sorted from blood, obtained at week 4, from a patient treated with tofacitinib. The chain's CDR3 is CTSSQLDTGPETQYF. The CDR3 DNA is TGCACCAGCAGCCAACTAGATACGGGGCCCGAGACCCAGTACTTC.